This TCR beta chain was profiled in a study of control samples from healthy donors and cancer patients. Repertoires were generated with immunoSEQ multiplex PCR, while TCRdb's copy carries only in-frame clones and drops some. The top ten hold less than 9.5% of the sample, which has some 120,000 clones, approximately 90% seen once. Germline CDR1 reads LGHNA; CDR2 reads YSLEER. The CDR3 length is 17 residues. V dropped 0 bases and J dropped 0 bases, with 14 bases sitting between them. The genes are TRBV4-3 and TRBJ1-2, with a weak D call TRBD1 (5 bases). The receptor was isolated from a woman aged 18 to 35 in good health. The source material was blood. DNA of the CDR3: TGCGCCAGCAGCCAAGAGTTTATAGGGGTATCTAACTATGGCTACACCTTC. Amino acids: CASSQEFIGVSNYGYTF.